This is a list of T cell receptor beta chains from one sample in a study of cytomegalovirus exposure and HLA in healthy donors. Assay used: immunoSEQ multiplex PCR; TCRdb lists only in-frame clones, some missing. The sample lists around 120,000 clones, 70% to 80% occurring once. Material for sequencing was PBMCs. These receptors were collected from a woman younger than 30 in good health and CMV-seronegative. CDR3s include the opening cysteine and the closing phenylalanine or tryptophan. A D gene is named only where the DNA matches it firmly. Size is omitted from some rows. Given values are once, few, many or a class for expanded clones.

d_call: TRBD2; j_call: TRBJ2-5; clone_size: NA; v_call: TRBV13; cdr3_aa: CASSFLAGGDQETQYF; cdr3_nt: TGTGCCAGCAGCTTTCTAGCGGGGGGAGACCAAGAGACCCAGTACTTC
d_call: NA; j_call: TRBJ1-6; clone_size: NA; v_call: TRBV28; cdr3_aa: CASGNIQGPPLHF; cdr3_nt: TGTGCCAGCGGAAACATACAGGGTCCACCCCTCCACTTT
d_call: TRBD1; j_call: TRBJ2-7; clone_size: once; v_call: TRBV5-1; cdr3_aa: CASSAGDSYEQYF; cdr3_nt: TGCGCCAGCAGCGCCGGGGACAGCTACGAGCAGTACTTC
d_call: NA; j_call: TRBJ2-7; clone_size: NA; v_call: TRBV7-2; cdr3_aa: CASSPDLAAHEQYF; cdr3_nt: TGTGCCAGCAGCCCAGACCTAGCCGCCCACGAGCAGTACTTC
d_call: TRBD2; j_call: TRBJ2-7; clone_size: NA; v_call: TRBV9; cdr3_aa: CASSVATSGDEQYF; cdr3_nt: TGTGCCAGCAGCGTAGCCACTAGCGGGGACGAGCAGTACTTC
d_call: NA; j_call: TRBJ2-7; clone_size: NA; v_call: TRBV27; cdr3_aa: CASSYHKAYEQYF; cdr3_nt: TGTGCCAGCAGTTACCACAAAGCCTACGAGCAGTACTTC
d_call: TRBD1; j_call: TRBJ1-2; clone_size: few; v_call: TRBV9; cdr3_aa: CASSAGTGGGYTF; cdr3_nt: TGTGCCAGCAGCGCCGGGACAGGGGGGGGCTACACCTTC
d_call: NA; j_call: TRBJ2-7; clone_size: few; v_call: TRBV5-1; cdr3_aa: CASSLLGTHYEQYF; cdr3_nt: TGCGCCAGCAGCTTGTTAGGGACACACTACGAGCAGTACTTC
d_call: NA; j_call: TRBJ1-1; clone_size: NA; v_call: TRBV5-4; cdr3_aa: CASSLGSRGTEAFF; cdr3_nt: TGTGCCAGCAGCTTGGGTAGCAGGGGCACTGAAGCTTTCTTT
d_call: NA; j_call: TRBJ2-2; clone_size: few; v_call: TRBV6-5; cdr3_aa: CASSHGTRRGELFF; cdr3_nt: TGTGCCAGCAGTCACGGCACTAGAAGAGGGGAGCTGTTTTTT
d_call: TRBD1; j_call: TRBJ1-5; clone_size: NA; v_call: TRBV9; cdr3_aa: CASSVEGAVDQPQHF; cdr3_nt: TGTGCCAGCAGCGTGGAGGGGGCTGTGGATCAGCCCCAGCATTTT
d_call: TRBD1; j_call: TRBJ1-1; clone_size: NA; v_call: TRBV5-1; cdr3_aa: CASSLGTGVALGMNTEAFF; cdr3_nt: TGCGCCAGCAGCTTGGGGACAGGGGTTGCCCTAGGAATGAACACTGAAGCTTTCTTT
d_call: TRBD1; j_call: TRBJ2-1; clone_size: NA; v_call: TRBV2; cdr3_aa: CAATDRDSYNEQFF; cdr3_nt: TGTGCCGCAACGGACAGGGACTCCTACAATGAGCAGTTCTTC
d_call: TRBD1; j_call: TRBJ2-3; clone_size: medium-sized; v_call: TRBV6-4; cdr3_aa: CASSDSRQGADTQYF; cdr3_nt: TGTGCCAGCAGTGACTCGAGGCAGGGGGCAGATACGCAGTATTTT
d_call: TRBD2; j_call: TRBJ2-4; clone_size: NA; v_call: TRBV5-1; cdr3_aa: CASTGGAQNIQYF; cdr3_nt: TGCGCCAGCACCGGGGGGGCTCAAAACATTCAGTACTTC
d_call: NA; j_call: TRBJ2-4; clone_size: NA; v_call: TRBV10-3; cdr3_aa: CAIRGEENIQYF; cdr3_nt: TGTGCCATCAGGGGGGAGGAAAACATTCAGTACTTC
d_call: NA; j_call: TRBJ1-6; clone_size: NA; v_call: TRBV11-2; cdr3_aa: CASSLDLGQSSYNSPLHF; cdr3_nt: TGTGCCAGCAGCTTAGACCTCGGACAGAGCTCCTATAATTCACCCCTCCACTTT
d_call: TRBD1; j_call: TRBJ2-5; clone_size: NA; v_call: TRBV18; cdr3_aa: CASSLQGPKTQYF; cdr3_nt: TGTGCCAGCTCACTACAGGGGCCGAAGACCCAGTACTTC
d_call: NA; j_call: TRBJ2-2; clone_size: NA; v_call: TRBV28; cdr3_aa: CASSLSGTTNTGELFF; cdr3_nt: TGTGCCAGCAGTTTATCAGGGACAACGAACACCGGGGAGCTGTTTTTT
d_call: NA; j_call: TRBJ1-6; clone_size: NA; v_call: TRBV2; cdr3_aa: CASSSLSPGNNSPLHF; cdr3_nt: TGTGCCAGCAGTTCTCTTTCCCCGGGTAATAATTCACCCCTCCACTTT
d_call: TRBD1; j_call: TRBJ1-5; clone_size: few; v_call: TRBV4-1; cdr3_aa: CASSQGQGANQPQHF; cdr3_nt: TGCGCCAGCAGCCAGGGACAGGGGGCAAATCAGCCCCAGCATTTT
d_call: NA; j_call: TRBJ2-7; clone_size: NA; v_call: TRBV6-1; cdr3_aa: CASWQVAGPYEQYF; cdr3_nt: TGTGCCAGTTGGCAGGTGGCGGGTCCCTACGAGCAGTACTTC
d_call: NA; j_call: TRBJ2-1; clone_size: NA; v_call: TRBV18; cdr3_aa: CAGSPPTRDEQFF; cdr3_nt: TGTGCCGGCTCCCCGCCCACTAGAGATGAGCAGTTCTTC
d_call: NA; j_call: TRBJ2-1; clone_size: NA; v_call: TRBV7-9; cdr3_aa: CASSPRQRDEQFF; cdr3_nt: TGTGCCAGCAGCCCGCGCCAAAGAGATGAGCAGTTCTTC
d_call: NA; j_call: TRBJ1-5; clone_size: NA; v_call: TRBV6-1; cdr3_aa: CASSEMRGSGGNQPQHF; cdr3_nt: TGTGCCAGCAGTGAAATGCGTGGGTCAGGGGGCAATCAGCCCCAGCATTTT
d_call: NA; j_call: TRBJ1-2; clone_size: NA; v_call: TRBV5-6; cdr3_aa: CASSLDAQVYGYTF; cdr3_nt: TGTGCCAGCAGCTTGGACGCACAAGTATATGGCTACACCTTC
d_call: NA; j_call: TRBJ1-5; clone_size: NA; v_call: TRBV6-1; cdr3_aa: CASSEYTGNQPQHF; cdr3_nt: TGTGCCAGCAGTGAATACACAGGGAATCAGCCCCAGCATTTT
d_call: TRBD1; j_call: TRBJ1-1; clone_size: NA; v_call: TRBV5-1; cdr3_aa: CASKGQSNTEAFF; cdr3_nt: TGCGCCAGCAAGGGACAGAGCAACACTGAAGCTTTCTTT
d_call: TRBD2; j_call: TRBJ2-2; clone_size: NA; v_call: TRBV6-4; cdr3_aa: CASSDSTSGGAGELFF; cdr3_nt: TGTGCCAGCAGTGACTCGACTAGCGGGGGGGCCGGGGAGCTGTTTTTT
d_call: TRBD1; j_call: TRBJ2-5; clone_size: NA; v_call: TRBV2; cdr3_aa: CASSPGTGTETQYF; cdr3_nt: TGTGCCAGCAGTCCCGGGACAGGCACCGAGACCCAGTACTTC
d_call: NA; j_call: TRBJ2-5; clone_size: NA; v_call: TRBV5-1; cdr3_aa: CASSLGWGRLAEETQYF; cdr3_nt: TGCGCCAGCAGCTTAGGATGGGGCAGGTTAGCGGAGGAGACCCAGTACTTC
d_call: NA; j_call: TRBJ1-1; clone_size: NA; v_call: TRBV30; cdr3_aa: CAWGPVSLGNTEAFF; cdr3_nt: TGTGCCTGGGGGCCTGTGAGTTTAGGGAACACTGAAGCTTTCTTT
d_call: TRBD1; j_call: TRBJ1-2; clone_size: NA; v_call: TRBV9; cdr3_aa: CASSSVRDRADGYTF; cdr3_nt: TGTGCCAGCAGCTCAGTCCGGGACAGGGCGGATGGCTACACCTTC
d_call: NA; j_call: TRBJ2-3; clone_size: NA; v_call: TRBV7-2; cdr3_aa: CASSLEVRGSDTQYF; cdr3_nt: TGTGCCAGCAGCTTAGAGGTCCGGGGGTCCGATACGCAGTATTTT
d_call: NA; j_call: TRBJ2-3; clone_size: NA; v_call: TRBV5-1; cdr3_aa: CASGRRGTTDTQYF; cdr3_nt: TGCGCCAGCGGACGGCGGGGTACCACAGATACGCAGTATTTT
d_call: NA; j_call: TRBJ1-1; clone_size: NA; v_call: TRBV5-6; cdr3_aa: CASSSTLRSEAFF; cdr3_nt: TGTGCCAGCAGCTCTACCCTTCGGAGTGAAGCTTTCTTT